The source of this T cell receptor beta chain is a study of cytomegalovirus exposure and HLA in healthy donors. Study-wide results and caveats: Per a prior analysis, the majority of TCR beta V segments were productive roughly 87% or roughly 30% of the time. Per published reports, the classifier diagnosed cytomegalovirus status with high specificity and sensitivity. Sequencing likely caused a cluster of highly shared sequence variants.

This PCR relied on a set of 60 Vbeta primers and 13 Jbeta primers. Clones were read by immunoSEQ multiplex PCR, and TCRdb kept only the in-frame ones, dropping some. Found here are about 110,000 clones, 70% to 80% of them singletons; the top ten hold roughly 2.1%. The germline gives CDR1 MNHNS, CDR2 SASEGT. The CDR3 loop spans 16 amino acids. V lost 4 bases and J lost 0; bases outside the gene matches: 8. The table lists this clone with many counts. The antigen remains undetermined. The chain carries TRBV6-1 and TRBJ2-7; TRBD1 matches 8 bases. The TCR was taken from a man between 18 and 29 years old in good health and CMV-seronegative. The material sequenced was PBMCs. CDR3 residues: CASSGGDGQGSYEQYF. The CDR3 DNA reads TGTGCCAGCAGTGGGGGAGATGGACAGGGCTCCTACGAGCAGTACTTC.